The 25 T cell receptor beta chains in this list originate from one sample, sequenced in a study of CD8+CD57+ T cells in acquired aplastic anemia. According to the study, genomic DNA was the template for TCR beta VDJ and CDR3 profiling. One entry per CDR3 protein, called by TCRdb with MiXCR from the reads. The sample records more than 250,000 distinct CDR3 sequences, 82% being singletons. An expansion of CD8+CD57+ cells by flow cytometry had been shown in patients chosen for sequencing. Material: sorted CD4+, CD8+, or CD8+CD57+ T cells (not recorded which) from PBMCs. The receptors stem from a human donor with aplastic anemia.

This clonotype was recorded only once. V usage is TRBV9 and J usage is TRBJ1-6; D perhaps matches TRBD1 (5 bases). CDR3 length: 14 residues. Per the germline V gene, CDR1 is SGDLS and CDR2 is YYNGEE. V was trimmed by 5 bases and J by 16 bases, leaving 22 bases between them. The CDR3 protein is CASSGDGGNTGLHF. The CDR3 nucleotides are TGTGCCAGCAGTGGAGACGGGGGGAACACCGGGCTCCACTTT.

The chain employs TRBV20-1 and TRBJ2-3; D possibly uses TRBD1 or TRBD2 (5 bases each). The CDR3 consists of 16 residues. V lost 6 bases and J 6 bases, leaving 25 bases between the germline ends. Germline CDR1 reads DFQATT; CDR2 reads SNEGSKA (reference sequence). CDR3 sequence (DNA): TGCAGTGCCAGTAGATGGGGACGGAGGACCAGGGATACGCAGTATTTT. Its translation: CSASRWGRRTRDTQYF.

As to this clonotype: Relative to the germline gene, one junction end is altered; a read error may explain this. The genes are TRBV7-9 and TRBJ2-3, with a tentative D call TRBD2 (6 bases). Germline-derived CDR1 and CDR2 are SEHNR and FQNEAQ (reference sequence). CDR3 size: 14 residues. Written as DNA, the CDR3 is TGTGCCAGCAGCTTAGCGGGAGGTGCCGGTACGCAGGAGTTT. Translating it yields CASSLAGGAGTQEF.

The chain joins TRBV7-3 to TRBJ1-1; no reliable D call. The length of the CDR3 is 15 residues. Trimming pared 2 bases from V and 7 bases from J, leaving 17 bases between. CDR1 and CDR2 (germline): SGHTA, FQGTGA. This CDR3 is CASSLDLQETHEAFF. The CDR3 DNA sequence: TGTGCCAGCAGCTTAGATCTGCAAGAGACCCATGAAGCTTTCTTT.

A word on this clonotype: The junction differs from germline at one of its ends, possibly a read error. The V call is TRBV7-9, the J call TRBJ2-3; 9 positions agree with TRBD2. The CDR3 totals 14 residues. The germline gives CDR1 SEHNR, CDR2 FQNEAQ (reference sequence). Written as DNA, the CDR3 is TGTGCCTACGAGGTAGCGGGGGACCAAGAGACGCAGTACTTT. Translation: CAYEVAGDQETQYF.

Notes on this clonotype: An end of the junction differs from the germline gene, which may be a read error. The rearrangement uses TRBV7-9 and TRBJ1-1, with unresolved D. CDR1 is SEHNR and CDR2 is FQNEAQ in the germline V gene (reference sequence). The CDR3 runs 13 residues. CDR3 bases: TGTGCCAGCAGCCAAGAAGGTTGGGCCCAGGCTTTGTTT. It is translated as CASSQEGWAQALF.

The rearrangement links TRBV7-9 to TRBJ2-7; D is perhaps TRBD1 (6 bases). Trimming took off 6 bases at V and 3 bases at J, with 15 bases between the two ends. CDR1 is SEHNR and CDR2 is FQNEAQ in the germline V gene (reference sequence). CDR3 length: 14 residues. The CDR3 region has the DNA TGTGCCAGCAGTTTTCCCAGGGGAATCTACGAGCAGTACGTC. This encodes CASSFPRGIYEQYV.

The V and J genes are TRBV9 and TRBJ2-5; no clear D gene. Trimming cost V 4 bases and J 12 bases, with 25 bases left between them. The germline V gene encodes CDR1 SGDLS and CDR2 YYNGEE. CDR3 size: 15 residues. CDR3 residues: CASSLGPETQESEYF. The CDR3 DNA sequence: TGTGCCAGCAGCTTAGGCCCCGAGACGCAGGAGTCTGAGTACTTC. The full variable domain, its missing parts supplied by reference TRBV9 and TRBJ2-5, is DSGVTQTPKHLITATGQRVTLRCSPRSGDLSVYWYQQSLDQGLQFLIQYYNGEERAKGNILERFSAQQFPDLHSELNLSSLELGDSALYFCASSLGPETQESEYFGPGTRLLVL.

This clonotype was detected ten times or more. The chain uses TRBV5-6 and TRBJ2-3; 9 bases are shared with TRBD2. Unmatched junction bases numbered 9, after V lost 1 base and J lost 6 bases. The germline V gene has CDR1 SGHDT and CDR2 YYEEEE. This CDR3 is built from 16 residues. The CDR3 nucleotides read TGTGCCAGCAGCTTGTCGGCTAGCGGGGCCTTGGATACGCAGTATTTT. It encodes CASSLSASGALDTQYF.

This clonotype was seen more than once but under ten times. V and J are TRBV9 and TRBJ1-2; D gene ambiguous. Germline-derived CDR1 and CDR2 are SGDLS and YYNGEE. The V end lost 0 bases, the J end lost 12 bases, and 21 bases lay between the germline ends. This CDR3 spans 15 amino acids. As DNA, the CDR3 is TGTGCCAGCAGCGTAGGGACCGCCCGAAATCAGCCCCACACCTTC. It translates to CASSVGTARNQPHTF.

The J gene is TRBJ2-1, the V gene TRBV7-2; 7 bases map to TRBD2. CDR1 and CDR2 from the germline V gene are SGHTA and FQGNSA. Trimming at V came to 3 bases and at J to 13 bases, leaving 15 bases not matched to a gene. The CDR3 is made up of 15 amino acids. The CDR3 reads CASSFTSAASSSQFF. As DNA, the CDR3 is TGTGCCAGCAGCTTTACTAGCGCAGCGAGCAGTTCTCAGTTCTTC.

This clonotype was counted a few times. The chain has TRBV11-3 and TRBJ2-1; D is perhaps TRBD1 or TRBD2 (5 bases each). V was clipped by 3 bases and J by 6 bases, with 12 bases between them. Per the germline V gene, CDR1 is SGHNT and CDR2 is YENEEA. CDR3 length: 14 residues. The CDR3 DNA follows: TGTGCCAGCAGCTTGGAGAGGGACGGCAATGAGCAGTTCTTC. Translating gives CASSLERDGNEQFF.

Remarks on this clonotype: Without the conserved terminal phenylalanine or tryptophan, this CDR3 likely stems from a read error. Because the CDR3's place on the DNA is in doubt, the DNA is left out and the CDR3 is given as listed by TCRdb. The rearrangement uses TRBV7-9 and TRBJ2-1; whether TRBD1, the table's D call, matches the DNA was not checked. The CDR3 has 13 residues if both end residues are counted. Germline loops: CDR1 SEHNR, CDR2 FQNEAQ (reference sequence). CDR3 amino acids: CAGQGAREPEYFV.

This clonotype has just a few counts. The chain employs TRBV2 and TRBJ2-5; 11 nucleotides align to TRBD1. There are 15 residues in the CDR3. Unmatched junction bases numbered 0, after V lost 1 base and J lost 2 bases. Germline-derived CDR1 and CDR2 are SNHLY and FYNNEI. The CDR3 sequence is CASSEGDRGQETQYF. The CDR3 DNA reads TGTGCCAGCAGTGAAGGGGACAGGGGGCAAGAGACCCAGTACTTC.

V is TRBV9 and J is TRBJ2-7; D ambiguous. The CDR3 covers 16 residues. V shed 2 bases and J shed 6 bases, with 21 bases lying between them. Germline CDR1 SGDLS, CDR2 YYNGEE. The CDR3 protein is CASSVGSDGQAFEQYF. The CDR3 coding sequence is TGTGCCAGCAGCGTGGGGTCCGATGGGCAGGCCTTCGAGCAGTACTTC.

This clonotype occurred once. This sequence joins TRBV19 and TRBJ1-5, with D unclear. V was clipped by 5 bases and J by 2 bases, with 13 bases between them. The CDR3 contains 15 residues. Germline CDR1 LNHDA, CDR2 SQIVND (reference sequence). The CDR3 reads CASSSSVRGNQPQHF. DNA for the CDR3: TGTGCCAGTAGTTCCTCCGTTAGGGGCAATCAGCCCCAGCATTTT.

This chain links TRBV13 with TRBJ1-3, with D unclear. Trimming took 0 bases from V and 2 from J, leaving 5 bases between them. This CDR3 is 14 amino acids long. The germline gives CDR1 PRHDT, CDR2 FYEKMQ (reference sequence). In DNA form, the CDR3 reads TGTGCCAGCAGCTTAGGAGAGGCTGGAAACACCATATATTTT. Residues: CASSLGEAGNTIYF.

At least ten counts were recorded for this clonotype. J is TRBJ2-1 and V is TRBV6-5; 12 nucleotides agree with TRBD2. Germline V gives CDR1 MNHEY, CDR2 SVGAGI. Trimming cost V 2 bases and J 9 bases; bases outside gene matches: 8. The CDR3 spans 16 residues. CDR3 DNA: TGTGCCAGCAGTTACCATAAGACTAGCGGGAGATCTGAGCAGTTCTTC. As protein: CASSYHKTSGRSEQFF.

To note about this clonotype: At one end the junction does not follow the germline gene, possibly because of a read error. The V and J genes are TRBV4-2 and TRBJ1-6; no reliable D call. This CDR3 is built from 8 residues. Germline V gene lookup returns CDR1 LGHNA and CDR2 YNFKEQ. The CDR3 DNA follows: TGTGCCAGCAGCCAATCCCGCTTT. This translates into CASSQSRF.

With respect to this clonotype: At one boundary the junction diverges from the germline segment, which might be a read error. The CDR3 sequence is CASSLAVTPDTEYF. As DNA, the CDR3 is TGTGCCAGCAGCTTAGCGGTGACTCCCGATACGGAGTATTTT. The J gene is TRBJ2-3, the V gene TRBV7-8; D gene ambiguous. CDR3 length: 14 amino acids. CDR1 and CDR2 (germline): SGHVS, FQNEAQ.

DNA for the CDR3: TGTGCCAGCAGCTTAGCGGGAGGACCCGATACGCAGAAAAACATTCAGTACTTC. Translation: CASSLAGGPDTQKNIQYF. The chain couples TRBV7-8 to TRBJ2-4, with D possibly being TRBD2 (6 bases). CDR1 is SGHVS, CDR2 FQNEAQ, per germline. Between the trimmed V and J ends, which lost 0 bases and 4 bases, there was a span of 19 bases. CDR3 length equals 18 residues. Combining the CDR3 with reference TRBV7-8 and TRBJ2-4 gives the whole variable domain GAGVSQSPRYKVAKRGQDVALRCDPISGHVSLFWYQQALGQGPEFLTYFQNEAQLDKSGLPSDRFFAERPEGSVSTLKIQRTQQEDSAVYLCASSLAGGPDTQKNIQYFGAGTRLSVL.

As regards this clonotype: Mismatch with germline at one junction end may stem from a read error. This chain joins TRBV19 and TRBJ2-6; possibly TRBD1 or TRBD2 for D (5 bases each). There are 15 residues in the CDR3. The germline CDR1 and CDR2 sequences are LNHDA and SQIVND (reference sequence). The CDR3 here is CASSPWSSGTSVVKF. As DNA, the CDR3 is TGTGCCAGCAGCCCCTGGAGCTCTGGGACCAGCGTCGTGAAGTTC.

The V and J genes are TRBV7-3 and TRBJ2-6; TRBD2 matches 8 bases. Germline V CDR1 and CDR2: SGHTA, FQGTGA. V shed 6 bases and J 16 bases; nucleotides not matched to a gene: 20. The CDR3 consists of 16 residues. As DNA, the CDR3 is TGTGCCAGCAGTTTTAGCGGGACTTACGGAGAGACCCAGCTGACTTTC. Protein product: CASSFSGTYGETQLTF. The whole variable domain, remainder taken from reference TRBV7-3 and TRBJ2-6, is GAGVSQTPSNKVTEKGKYVELRCDPISGHTALYWYRQSLGQGPEFLIYFQGTGAADDSGLPNDRFFAVRPEGSVSTLKIQRTERGDSAVYLCASSFSGTYGETQLTFGAGSRLTVL.

A note on this clonotype: Here the CDR3 omits its conserved ending phenylalanine or tryptophan, so a read error is the likely source. The DNA is left out, because the CDR3 cannot be placed on it with certainty; the CDR3 is given as TCRdb lists it. V is TRBV2 and J is TRBJ1-1; the table's D gene call, TRBD1, was not cross checked with the DNA. The CDR3 is 15 residues long, ends included. Per germline, CDR1 SNHLY and CDR2 FYNNEI. The chain's CDR3 is CASSYERTGTPEVCP.

This chain connects TRBV2 to TRBJ2-3; D possibly corresponds to TRBD2 (6 bases). V lost 6 bases to trimming and J lost 9 bases, with 19 bases between them. Germline CDR1 is SNHLY and CDR2 is FYNNEI. The CDR3 length is 14 residues. As DNA, the CDR3 is TGTGCCAGCAGCTATGGGGGAGGTCACGAGACGCAGTATTTT. It encodes CASSYGGGHETQYF.